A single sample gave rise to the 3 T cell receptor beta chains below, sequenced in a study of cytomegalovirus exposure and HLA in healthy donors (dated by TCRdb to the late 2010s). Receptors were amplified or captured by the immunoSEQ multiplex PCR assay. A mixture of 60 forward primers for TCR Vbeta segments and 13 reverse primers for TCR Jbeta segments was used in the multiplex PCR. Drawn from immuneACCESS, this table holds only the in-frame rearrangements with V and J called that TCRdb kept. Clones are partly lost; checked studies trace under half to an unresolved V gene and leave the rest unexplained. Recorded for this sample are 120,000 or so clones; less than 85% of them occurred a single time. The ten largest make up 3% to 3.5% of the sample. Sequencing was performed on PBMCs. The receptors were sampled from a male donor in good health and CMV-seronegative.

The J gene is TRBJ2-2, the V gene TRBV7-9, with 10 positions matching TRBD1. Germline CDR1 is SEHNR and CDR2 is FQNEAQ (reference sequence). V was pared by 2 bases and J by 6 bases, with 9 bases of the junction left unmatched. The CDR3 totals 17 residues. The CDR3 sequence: CASSLPEIGTGAGELFF. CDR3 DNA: TGTGCCAGCAGCTTACCGGAAATCGGGACAGGGGCCGGGGAGCTGTTTTTT.

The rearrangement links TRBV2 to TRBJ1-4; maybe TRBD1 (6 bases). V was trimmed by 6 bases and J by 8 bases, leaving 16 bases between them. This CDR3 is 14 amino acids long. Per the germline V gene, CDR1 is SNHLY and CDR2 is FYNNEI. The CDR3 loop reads CASRSWDKGEKLFF. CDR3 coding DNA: TGTGCCAGCAGATCCTGGGACAAAGGAGAAAAACTGTTTTTT.

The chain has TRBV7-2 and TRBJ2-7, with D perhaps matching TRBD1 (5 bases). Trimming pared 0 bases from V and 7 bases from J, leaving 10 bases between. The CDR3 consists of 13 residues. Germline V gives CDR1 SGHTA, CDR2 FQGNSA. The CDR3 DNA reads TGTGCCAGCAGCTTAGCCCCTCCAGGGGAGCAGTACTTC. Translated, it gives CASSLAPPGEQYF.